Below are 3 T cell receptor beta chains sequenced from a single sample in a study of T-cell reconstitution after alpha-beta-depleted transplantation in children. Construction of the TCRbeta library involved unique molecular identifiers. TCRdb analysed the PCR reads with MiXCR anew, one entry per CDR3 protein. The sample has 490,000 or so distinct CDR3 sequences; around 13% are singletons. The sequenced sample was PBMCs from the stem cell graft donor, obtained from the stem cell graft. The receptor set was obtained from a human donor who donated a stem cell graft to a child with combined immunodeficiency.

The rearrangement joins TRBV12-3 or TRBV12-4 to TRBJ1-1; D gene ambiguous. The CDR3 contains 14 residues. V shed 3 bases and J shed 4 bases, with 12 bases lying between them. CDR3 sequence reads: CASSLRREGTEAFF. In DNA form, the CDR3 reads TGTGCCAGCAGTTTGAGGAGGGAGGGCACTGAAGCTTTCTTT.

CDR3 DNA: TGTGCCAGCAGCCCAGGGGGGGACCCGATCTACGAGCAGTACTTC. This encodes CASSPGGDPIYEQYF. The chain recombines TRBV7-8 with TRBJ2-7; D could derive from TRBD1 or TRBD2 (7 bases each). V was trimmed by 5 bases and J by 3 bases, leaving 17 bases between them. The germline V gene has CDR1 SGHVS and CDR2 FQNEAQ. The CDR3 has 15 amino acids.

This clonotype was detected many times. V usage is TRBV20-1 and J usage is TRBJ2-1; 7 bases line up with TRBD2. CDR1 and CDR2 (germline): DFQATT, SNEGSKA (reference sequence). This CDR3 is built from 17 residues. V dropped 1 base and J dropped 0; count of bases not matched to a gene: 9. CDR3 loop: CSARVLAEYHSYNEQFF. CDR3 coding DNA: TGCAGTGCTAGAGTTCTAGCGGAATACCACTCCTACAATGAGCAGTTCTTC.